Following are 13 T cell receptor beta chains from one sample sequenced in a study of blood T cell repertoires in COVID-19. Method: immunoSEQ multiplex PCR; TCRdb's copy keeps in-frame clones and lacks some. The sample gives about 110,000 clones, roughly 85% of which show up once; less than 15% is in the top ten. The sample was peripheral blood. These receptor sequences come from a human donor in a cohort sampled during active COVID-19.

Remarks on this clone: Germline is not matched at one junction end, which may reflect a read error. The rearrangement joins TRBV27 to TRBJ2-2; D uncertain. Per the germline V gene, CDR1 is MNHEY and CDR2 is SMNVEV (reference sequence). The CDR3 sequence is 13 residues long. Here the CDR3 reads CASSLANNGELFF. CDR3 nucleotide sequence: TGTGCCAGCAGTTTAGCCAACAACGGGGAGCTGTTTTTT.

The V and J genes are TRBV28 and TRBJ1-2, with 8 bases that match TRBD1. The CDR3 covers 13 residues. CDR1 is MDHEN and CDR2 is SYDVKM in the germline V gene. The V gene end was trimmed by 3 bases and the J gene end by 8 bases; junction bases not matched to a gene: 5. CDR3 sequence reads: CASSFGSGGGYTF. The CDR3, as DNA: TGTGCCAGCAGTTTCGGGTCAGGGGGCGGCTACACCTTC.

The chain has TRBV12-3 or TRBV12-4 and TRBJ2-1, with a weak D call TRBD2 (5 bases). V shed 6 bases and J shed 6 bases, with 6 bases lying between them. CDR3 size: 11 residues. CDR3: CASRGVNEQFF. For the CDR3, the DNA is TGTGCCAGCAGGGGAGTCAATGAGCAGTTCTTC.

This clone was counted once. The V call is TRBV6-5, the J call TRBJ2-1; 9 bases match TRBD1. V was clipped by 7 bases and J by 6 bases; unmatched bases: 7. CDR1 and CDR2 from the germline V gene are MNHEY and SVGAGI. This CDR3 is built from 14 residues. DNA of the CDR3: TGTGCCAGCACCCGGGACAGGGTCACCAATGAGCAGTTCTTC. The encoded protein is CASTRDRVTNEQFF.

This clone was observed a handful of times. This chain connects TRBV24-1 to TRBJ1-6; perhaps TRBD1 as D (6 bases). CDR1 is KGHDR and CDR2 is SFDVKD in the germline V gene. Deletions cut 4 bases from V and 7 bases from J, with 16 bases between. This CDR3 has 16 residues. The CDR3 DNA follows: TGTGCCACCAGTGACCATGCGGAGGGGGGGAATTCACCCCTCCACTTT. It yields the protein CATSDHAEGGNSPLHF.

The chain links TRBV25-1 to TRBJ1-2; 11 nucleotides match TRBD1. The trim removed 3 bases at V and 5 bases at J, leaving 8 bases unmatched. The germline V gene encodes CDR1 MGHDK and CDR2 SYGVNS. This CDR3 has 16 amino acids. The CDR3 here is CASSEPGTGGTYGYTF. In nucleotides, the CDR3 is TGTGCCAGCAGTGAGCCCGGGACAGGGGGTACTTATGGCTACACCTTC.

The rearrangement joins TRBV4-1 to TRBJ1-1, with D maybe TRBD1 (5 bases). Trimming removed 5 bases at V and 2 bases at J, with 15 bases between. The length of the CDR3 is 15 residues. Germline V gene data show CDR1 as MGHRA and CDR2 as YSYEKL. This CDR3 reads CASSEGPQGNTEAFF. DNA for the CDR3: TGCGCCAGCAGCGAAGGGCCGCAGGGAAACACTGAAGCTTTCTTT.

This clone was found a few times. CDR3 nucleotide sequence: TGTGCCAGCAGCGGGGGGGCTGAAGGGCAGTTCTTC. This gives the protein CASSGGAEGQFF. The J gene is TRBJ2-1, the V gene TRBV6-2 or TRBV6-3, with 8 bases lining up with TRBD2. The V and J ends lost 6 bases and 12 bases, in that order; junction bases with no gene match: 7. Germline lookup yields CDR1 MNHEY and CDR2 SVGEGT. The CDR3 length is 12 residues.

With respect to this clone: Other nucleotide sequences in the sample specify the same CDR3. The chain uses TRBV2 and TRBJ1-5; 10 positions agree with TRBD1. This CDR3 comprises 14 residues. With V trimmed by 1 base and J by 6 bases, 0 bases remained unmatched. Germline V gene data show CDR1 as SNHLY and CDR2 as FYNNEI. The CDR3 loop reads CASSEGQGAQPQHF. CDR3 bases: TGTGCCAGCAGTGAAGGACAGGGGGCTCAGCCCCAGCATTTT. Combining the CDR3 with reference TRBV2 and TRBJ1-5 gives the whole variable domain EPEVTQTPSHQVTQMGQEVILRCVPISNHLYFYWYRQILGQKVEFLVSFYNNEISEKSEIFDDQFSVERPDGSNFTLKIRSTKLEDSAMYFCASSEGQGAQPQHFGDGTRLSIL.

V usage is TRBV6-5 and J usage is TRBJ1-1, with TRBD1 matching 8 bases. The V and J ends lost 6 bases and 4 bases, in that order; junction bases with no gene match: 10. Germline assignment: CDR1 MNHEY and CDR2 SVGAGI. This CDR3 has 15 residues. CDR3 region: CASSSRGQGVTEAFF. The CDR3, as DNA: TGTGCCAGCAGCTCTAGAGGACAGGGTGTCACTGAAGCTTTCTTT.

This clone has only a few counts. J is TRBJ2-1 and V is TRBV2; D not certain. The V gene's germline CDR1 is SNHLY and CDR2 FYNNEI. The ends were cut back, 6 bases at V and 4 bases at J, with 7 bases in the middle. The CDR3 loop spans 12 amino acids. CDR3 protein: CASSPQYNEQFF. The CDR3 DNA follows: TGTGCCAGCAGCCCCCAGTACAATGAGCAGTTCTTC.

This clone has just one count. The CDR3 protein is CASSLSGGPYEQYF. CDR3 bases: TGCGCCAGCAGCCTTAGCGGGGGGCCCTACGAGCAGTACTTC. The chain links TRBV4-1 to TRBJ2-7; TRBD2 matches 10 bases. CDR1 and CDR2 (germline): MGHRA, YSYEKL. The CDR3 is 14 amino acids. The J segment lost 2 bases and the V segment lost 4 bases, leaving 2 bases of the junction unmatched.

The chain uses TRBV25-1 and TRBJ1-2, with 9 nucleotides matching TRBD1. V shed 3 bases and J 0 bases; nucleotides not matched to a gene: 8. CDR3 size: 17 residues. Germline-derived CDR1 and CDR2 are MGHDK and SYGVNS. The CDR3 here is CASSDDRGRGANYGYTF. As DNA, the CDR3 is TGTGCCAGCAGTGATGACAGGGGGAGGGGTGCTAACTATGGCTACACCTTC.